Following are 8 T cell receptor beta chains from one sample sequenced in a study of blood T cell repertoires in COVID-19 (dated by TCRdb to 2018 to 2021). Libraries were prepared through the immunoSEQ multiplex PCR assay. Sourced from immuneACCESS, this table was stored by TCRdb with only in-frame sequences that have V and J called. A share of the clones is absent; for the studies checked, an unresolved V gene accounts for under half, and the remainder has no known explanation. The sample yields 250,000 or so clones; roughly nine tenths were counted once. The ten most abundant clones make up approximately 8.2% of the sample. The sequenced sample consisted of peripheral blood. All receptors come from a man aged 40-49 years with active or convalescent COVID-19.

The V call is TRBV10-3, the J call TRBJ2-5; 10 bases align to TRBD2. The V gene's germline CDR1 is ENHRY and CDR2 SYGVKD. This CDR3 has 14 residues. V trimming: 8 bases; J trimming: 2 bases; junction bases outside the gene matches: 5. The CDR3 DNA is TGTGCCATCGCCGCTAGCGGGAGTCAAGAGACCCAGTACTTC. Translation gives CAIAASGSQETQYF.

This clone was picked up one time. The chain recombines TRBV5-1 with TRBJ2-3, with D perhaps matching TRBD1 (6 bases). Germline V gives CDR1 SGHRS, CDR2 YFSETQ. The CDR3 has 14 residues. The ends were cut back, 6 bases at V and 4 bases at J, with 15 bases in the middle. The chain's CDR3 is CASNFVGGADTQYF. CDR3 coding DNA: TGCGCCAGCAACTTTGTTGGGGGCGCAGATACGCAGTATTTT.

This chain joins TRBV7-7 and TRBJ1-1; a weak D match, TRBD1 (6 bases). CDR3 length: 15 residues. Germline CDR1 is SSHAT and CDR2 is FNYEAQ (reference sequence). The CDR3 reads CAEVDSSNLDTEAFF. The CDR3 DNA is TGTGCGGAGGTGGACAGCTCGAACCTGGACACTGAAGCTTTCTTT.

The chain is built from TRBV18 and TRBJ1-1; TRBD1 agrees at 7 bases. This CDR3 region has 14 residues. V was pared by 4 bases and J by 1 base, with 3 bases of the junction left unmatched. The V gene's germline CDR1 is KGHSH and CDR2 LQKENI. This chain's CDR3 is CASSLRQGNTEAFF. Written as DNA, the CDR3 is TGTGCCAGCTCACTCAGACAGGGGAACACTGAAGCTTTCTTT.

V and J are TRBV7-3 and TRBJ2-7, with D tentatively TRBD1 (10 bases). This CDR3 contains 17 residues. In germline, CDR1 is SGHTA, CDR2 FQGTGA. V gave up 4 bases and J gave up 6 bases, with 25 bases separating them. DNA of the CDR3: TGTGCCAGCAGCTCGACAGGGGGCGCAGTAGCGGGAGTCGAGCAGTACTTC. Its protein product is CASSSTGGAVAGVEQYF. The full variable domain, its missing parts supplied by reference TRBV7-3 and TRBJ2-7, is GAGVSQTPSNKVTEKGKYVELRCDPISGHTALYWYRQSLGQGPEFLIYFQGTGAADDSGLPNDRFFAVRPEGSVSTLKIQRTERGDSAVYLCASSSTGGAVAGVEQYFGPGTRLTVT.

The V gene is TRBV24-1, the J gene TRBJ2-5, with 10 positions matching TRBD2. CDR3 length: 14 amino acids. The V gene's germline CDR1 is KGHDR and CDR2 SFDVKD. Germline trimming cut 7 bases from V and 2 bases from J; bases unmatched to any gene: 3. This CDR3 reads CATRGLAEQETQYF. The CDR3 nucleotides read TGTGCCACCAGAGGACTAGCGGAACAAGAGACCCAGTACTTC.

The V call is TRBV6-5, the J call TRBJ1-2; D perhaps matches TRBD1 (5 bases). This CDR3 has 13 residues. Trimming removed 5 bases from V and 1 base from J, with 8 bases in between. The V gene's germline CDR1 is MNHEY and CDR2 SVGAGI. The CDR3 DNA follows: TGTGCCAGCAGTCCCCAGGGTAACTATGGCTACACCTTC. This encodes CASSPQGNYGYTF.

This clone was seen a single time. V and J are TRBV11-2 and TRBJ2-1, with TRBD2 matching 11 bases. Germline V gene lookup returns CDR1 SGHAT and CDR2 FQNNGV. This CDR3 has 15 residues. The V gene end was trimmed by 5 bases and the J gene end by 4 bases; junction bases not matched to a gene: 4. CDR3 DNA: TGTGCCAGCAGCCGTAGCGGGGGGGCGTACAATGAGCAGTTCTTC. Protein sequence: CASSRSGGAYNEQFF.